Listed below are T cell receptor beta chains from one sample, sequenced in a study of siplizumab effects on memory and regulatory T cells. Only in-frame clones appear in the TCRdb table, and some are missing; sequencing was by immunoSEQ multiplex PCR. The sample records fewer than 120,000 clones, 80% to 95% being singletons. Sequenced sample: CD4+ T cells sorted from blood. These receptor sequences come from a human donor in good health. Each CDR3 is given with its conserved first and last residue. Each record gives: CDR3 DNA, CDR3 protein, clone size, V gene, D gene, J gene. A D gene is named only where the DNA matches it firmly. Size is omitted from some rows. Given values are once, few, many or a class for expanded clones.

DNA: TGTGCCAGCAGCCAACTAGGGGGAGAGGAAAAACTGTTTTTT
CDR3: CASSQLGGEEKLFF
size: -
V: TRBV14
D: -
J: TRBJ1-4

DNA: TGTGCCAGCAGCCCGGCACCCCAAGAGACCCAGTACTTC
CDR3: CASSPAPQETQYF
size: -
V: TRBV7-3
D: -
J: TRBJ2-5

DNA: TGTGCTAGTGGTCCTCTGGGGACAGAAGAGACCCAGTACTTC
CDR3: CASGPLGTEETQYF
size: -
V: TRBV12-5
D: TRBD1
J: TRBJ2-5

DNA: TGTGCCAGCAGGACTAAGCGGGGAGCCACAGATACGCAGTATTTT
CDR3: CASRTKRGATDTQYF
size: -
V: TRBV6-1
D: TRBD2
J: TRBJ2-3

DNA: TGTGCCAGCACCACGGGCCTTAGCAATCAGCCCCAGCATTTT
CDR3: CASTTGLSNQPQHF
size: -
V: TRBV6-1
D: -
J: TRBJ1-5

DNA: TGTGCCAGCAGCTTAGAACAACCGGGACTCGCGCTCTACGAGCAGTACTTC
CDR3: CASSLEQPGLALYEQYF
size: -
V: TRBV7-8
D: -
J: TRBJ2-7

DNA: TGCGCCAGCAGCTTGGAAGGGGATGGCTACACCTTC
CDR3: CASSLEGDGYTF
size: -
V: TRBV5-1
D: -
J: TRBJ1-2

DNA: TGTGCCAGCAGCGGGGGGAGTCCCGGCTACAATGAGCAGTTCTTC
CDR3: CASSGGSPGYNEQFF
size: -
V: TRBV9
D: -
J: TRBJ2-1

DNA: TGTGCCAGCAGTCTCCGGCAGGGGGGGTTTCAGCCCCAGCATTTT
CDR3: CASSLRQGGFQPQHF
size: -
V: TRBV6-5
D: TRBD1
J: TRBJ1-5

DNA: TGTGCCAGCAGCGGGACAGGGGGAGGATATGGCTACACCTTC
CDR3: CASSGTGGGYGYTF
size: few
V: TRBV7-3
D: TRBD1
J: TRBJ1-2

DNA: TGTGCCAGCAGCTCCTCTAGCGGGAGAGGCGAGACCCAGTACTTC
CDR3: CASSSSSGRGETQYF
size: once
V: TRBV13
D: TRBD2
J: TRBJ2-5

DNA: TGTGCCAGCAGCCAAGTTATAGGGAGCGGAGATACGCAGTATTTT
CDR3: CASSQVIGSGDTQYF
size: -
V: TRBV14
D: -
J: TRBJ2-3

DNA: TGTGCCAGCAGTTACTCGGACAGGGGTGGGAGAGGCTACACCTTC
CDR3: CASSYSDRGGRGYTF
size: -
V: TRBV6-5
D: TRBD1
J: TRBJ1-2

DNA: TGCAGCTCAGGAGACCGCACCGGGGAGCTGTTTTTT
CDR3: CSSGDRTGELFF
size: -
V: TRBV29-1
D: -
J: TRBJ2-2

DNA: TGCGCCAGCAGCCAAGATACCCCGGATACGCAGTATTTT
CDR3: CASSQDTPDTQYF
size: -
V: TRBV4-1
D: -
J: TRBJ2-3

DNA: TGCGCCAGCAGACCGACAGTTTGGAATGAAAAACTGTTTTTT
CDR3: CASRPTVWNEKLFF
size: -
V: TRBV5-1
D: -
J: TRBJ1-4

DNA: TGTGCCAGCAGTTACTCCGGGGGCGCGGGTGAAAAACTGTTTTTT
CDR3: CASSYSGGAGEKLFF
size: -
V: TRBV6-5
D: -
J: TRBJ1-4

DNA: TGCAGTGCTAGAGGCCCTGAGACCCAGTACTTC
CDR3: CSARGPETQYF
size: -
V: TRBV20-1
D: -
J: TRBJ2-5

DNA: TGTGCCAGTAGGGGCACAGGGTCTGGAAACACCATATATTTT
CDR3: CASRGTGSGNTIYF
size: -
V: TRBV19
D: -
J: TRBJ1-3

DNA: TGTGCCAGTAGCAGGAGGGGGGGACCGTTATTAAACAATGAGCAGTTCTTC
CDR3: CASSRRGGPLLNNEQFF
size: -
V: TRBV19
D: -
J: TRBJ2-1

DNA: TGTGCCAGCAGGCTAGCGGGGGGCCCCCTGGAGCAGTACTTC
CDR3: CASRLAGGPLEQYF
size: -
V: TRBV27
D: TRBD2
J: TRBJ2-7

DNA: TGTGCCAGCTCACCGGACAGTGGGTATGGCTACACCTTC
CDR3: CASSPDSGYGYTF
size: -
V: TRBV18
D: -
J: TRBJ1-2

DNA: TGTGCCAGCAGTGAAGAGGACAGGGGTGGCTACACCTTC
CDR3: CASSEEDRGGYTF
size: -
V: TRBV6-1
D: TRBD1
J: TRBJ1-2

DNA: TGTGCCAGCAGCTTAGCCGTGACATCGCAAGAGACCCAGTACTTC
CDR3: CASSLAVTSQETQYF
size: -
V: TRBV7-9
D: -
J: TRBJ2-5

DNA: TGTGCCAGCAGCACTAGACAGCCCGATCAGCCCCAGCATTTT
CDR3: CASSTRQPDQPQHF
size: once
V: TRBV6-1
D: -
J: TRBJ1-5

DNA: TGTGCCAGCAGCCCCTCTTGGGCAATAGGCTACGAGCAGTACTTC
CDR3: CASSPSWAIGYEQYF
size: -
V: TRBV7-6
D: -
J: TRBJ2-7

DNA: TGTGCCAGCAGCGTATTATCAGGGGGCAGCGGGGTCTACAATGAGCAGTTCTTC
CDR3: CASSVLSGGSGVYNEQFF
size: -
V: TRBV9
D: -
J: TRBJ2-1

DNA: TGTGCCAGCAGCCCTCAGCGGGACACCACAGATACGCAGTATTTT
CDR3: CASSPQRDTTDTQYF
size: -
V: TRBV7-9
D: -
J: TRBJ2-3

DNA: TGTGCCATCAGTACAGGGGGAACTAATGAAAAACTGTTTTTT
CDR3: CAISTGGTNEKLFF
size: -
V: TRBV10-3
D: TRBD1
J: TRBJ1-4

DNA: TGTGCCAGCTCACTACGGACCGAGACCCAGTACTTC
CDR3: CASSLRTETQYF
size: -
V: TRBV18
D: -
J: TRBJ2-5

DNA: TGTGCCAGTAGTCCGAGTACGGGAGGGCCTCTGTTCAATGAGCAGTTCTTC
CDR3: CASSPSTGGPLFNEQFF
size: -
V: TRBV19
D: TRBD2
J: TRBJ2-1

DNA: TGTGCCAGTAGAGACCCACAAGAGACCCAGTACTTC
CDR3: CASRDPQETQYF
size: once
V: TRBV19
D: -
J: TRBJ2-5

DNA: TGTGCCATCAGTGACCTGACGGCGAACACTGAAGCTTTCTTT
CDR3: CAISDLTANTEAFF
size: once
V: TRBV10-3
D: -
J: TRBJ1-1

DNA: TGTGCCAGCAGTGATCTAGGGGACGGTGAGCCCCAGCATTTT
CDR3: CASSDLGDGEPQHF
size: -
V: TRBV6-5
D: -
J: TRBJ1-5

DNA: TGTGCCAGCAGGATGGGGGGTAGTGGCACTGAAGCTTTCTTT
CDR3: CASRMGGSGTEAFF
size: -
V: TRBV6-6
D: -
J: TRBJ1-1

DNA: TGTGCTAGTAGAGCGAACATGAACACTGAAGCTTTCTTT
CDR3: CASRANMNTEAFF
size: -
V: TRBV12-5
D: -
J: TRBJ1-1

DNA: TGTGCCACCAGCAGAGATGCGAGGGGGGAGCAGTACTTC
CDR3: CATSRDARGEQYF
size: -
V: TRBV15
D: -
J: TRBJ2-7

DNA: TGTGCCAGCAGTTCTAGCGGGAGGGCGGAGGATACGCAGTATTTT
CDR3: CASSSSGRAEDTQYF
size: -
V: TRBV7-2
D: TRBD2
J: TRBJ2-3

DNA: TGTGCCAGCAGTGACGGACCCCGAAACACCATATATTTT
CDR3: CASSDGPRNTIYF
size: -
V: TRBV2
D: -
J: TRBJ1-3

DNA: TGTGCCAGCAGTCCAGGTGACCCCGGGGAGCTGTTTTTT
CDR3: CASSPGDPGELFF
size: -
V: TRBV6-6
D: -
J: TRBJ2-2

DNA: TGTGCCAGCAGAGTGGGACAGGGAGGAGAGACCCAGTACTTC
CDR3: CASRVGQGGETQYF
size: -
V: TRBV7-9
D: TRBD1
J: TRBJ2-5

DNA: TGTGCCAGCAGCCTGGGACAGGGTTCCTACAATGAGCAGTTCTTC
CDR3: CASSLGQGSYNEQFF
size: -
V: TRBV5-6
D: TRBD1
J: TRBJ2-1

DNA: TGTGCCAGCTCACCGGGAGGGACAGGAATCGGGGAGCTGTTTTTT
CDR3: CASSPGGTGIGELFF
size: -
V: TRBV18
D: -
J: TRBJ2-2

DNA: TGTGCCAGCAGTGTTTATGACAGGGGTGAAGCTTTCTTT
CDR3: CASSVYDRGEAFF
size: once
V: TRBV2
D: TRBD1
J: TRBJ1-1

DNA: TGTGCCAGCAGCCTCCGGAGCGGGAGGGCGGATACGCAGTATTTT
CDR3: CASSLRSGRADTQYF
size: -
V: TRBV7-2
D: TRBD2
J: TRBJ2-3

DNA: TGTGCCAGCAGTTCAGGGGGTCCTGATAGCAATCAGCCCCAGCATTTT
CDR3: CASSSGGPDSNQPQHF
size: -
V: TRBV5-5
D: TRBD1
J: TRBJ1-5

DNA: TGCGCCAGCAGCCAAGTAGTAGGTACCATGGATGAGCAGTTCTTC
CDR3: CASSQVVGTMDEQFF
size: once
V: TRBV4-1
D: -
J: TRBJ2-1

DNA: TGCGCCAGCAGCCAGTCAGGGATGTTTGCCACTGAAGCTTTCTTT
CDR3: CASSQSGMFATEAFF
size: -
V: TRBV5-1
D: -
J: TRBJ1-1

DNA: TGTGCCATCAGTGAGTCCCTGGGACAGGGCTACGAGCAGTACTTC
CDR3: CAISESLGQGYEQYF
size: -
V: TRBV10-3
D: TRBD1
J: TRBJ2-7

DNA: TGTGCCAGCAGCTTGGCCGTCTTAGATACGCAGTATTTT
CDR3: CASSLAVLDTQYF
size: -
V: TRBV5-4
D: -
J: TRBJ2-3

DNA: TGCGCCAGCAGCCAAGATGTCAGGGTGCCCCAGCATTTT
CDR3: CASSQDVRVPQHF
size: -
V: TRBV4-1
D: -
J: TRBJ1-5

DNA: TGTGCCAGTAGTATTCGACAGGGTTACAACTATGGCTACACCTTC
CDR3: CASSIRQGYNYGYTF
size: -
V: TRBV19
D: TRBD1
J: TRBJ1-2

DNA: TGTGCCAGCAGCGTAGAATGGGGGGAGCAGTACTTC
CDR3: CASSVEWGEQYF
size: -
V: TRBV9
D: -
J: TRBJ2-7

DNA: TGTGCCAGCAGTTTCCCGGGCCTGCCGGGCAGAAGGGCTTTCTTT
CDR3: CASSFPGLPGRRAFF
size: -
V: TRBV28
D: -
J: TRBJ1-1

DNA: TGTGCCAGCTCACCACAACTAGCGGGGGGCCCCAATGAGCAGTTCTTC
CDR3: CASSPQLAGGPNEQFF
size: -
V: TRBV18
D: TRBD2
J: TRBJ2-1

DNA: TGCAGCGTGTCCCTGGGGGGCCACACCGGGGAGCTGTTTTTT
CDR3: CSVSLGGHTGELFF
size: -
V: TRBV29-1
D: -
J: TRBJ2-2

DNA: TGCGCCAGCAGCCAAGTCTTCGGCAGGGGCAATCAGCCCCAGCATTTT
CDR3: CASSQVFGRGNQPQHF
size: -
V: TRBV4-1
D: -
J: TRBJ1-5

DNA: TGTGCCAGCAGTGAACAGGGGCCCGGGGCCAACGTCCTGACTTTC
CDR3: CASSEQGPGANVLTF
size: -
V: TRBV2
D: -
J: TRBJ2-6

DNA: TGTGCCAGCAGCCTTAGGGGTAGCGGGAAGGCCGGGGAGCTGTTTTTT
CDR3: CASSLRGSGKAGELFF
size: -
V: TRBV5-4
D: TRBD2
J: TRBJ2-2